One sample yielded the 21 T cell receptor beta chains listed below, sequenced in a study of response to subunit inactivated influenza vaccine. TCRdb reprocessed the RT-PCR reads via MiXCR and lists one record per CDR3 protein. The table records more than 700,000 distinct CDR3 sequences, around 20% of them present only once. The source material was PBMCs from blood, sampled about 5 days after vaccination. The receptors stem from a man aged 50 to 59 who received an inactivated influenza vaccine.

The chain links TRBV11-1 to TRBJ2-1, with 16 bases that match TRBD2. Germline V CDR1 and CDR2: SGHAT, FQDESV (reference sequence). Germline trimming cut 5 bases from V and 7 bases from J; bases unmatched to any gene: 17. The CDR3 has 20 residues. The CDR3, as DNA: TGTGCCAGCAGCAAGAGAGGCGGGACTAGCGGGAGGGCCACCAATAATGAGCAGTTCTTC. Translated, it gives CASSKRGGTSGRATNNEQFF. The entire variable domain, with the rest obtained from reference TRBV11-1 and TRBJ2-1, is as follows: EAEVAQSPRYKITEKSQAVAFWCDPISGHATLYWYRQILGQGPELLVQFQDESVVDDSQLPKDRFSAERLKGVDSTLKIQPAELGDSAMYLCASSKRGGTSGRATNNEQFFGPGTRLTVL.

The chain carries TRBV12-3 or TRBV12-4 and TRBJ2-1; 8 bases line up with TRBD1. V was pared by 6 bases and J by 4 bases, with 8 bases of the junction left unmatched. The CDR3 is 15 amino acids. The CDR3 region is CASRGLDRAYNEQFF. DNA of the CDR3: TGTGCCAGCAGAGGGTTGGACAGGGCGTACAATGAGCAGTTCTTC.

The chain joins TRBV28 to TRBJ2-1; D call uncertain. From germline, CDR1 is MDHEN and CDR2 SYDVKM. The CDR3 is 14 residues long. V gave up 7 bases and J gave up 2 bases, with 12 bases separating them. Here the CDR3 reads CASMSTHPYNEQFF. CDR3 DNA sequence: TGTGCCAGCATGTCCACCCATCCCTACAATGAGCAGTTCTTC.

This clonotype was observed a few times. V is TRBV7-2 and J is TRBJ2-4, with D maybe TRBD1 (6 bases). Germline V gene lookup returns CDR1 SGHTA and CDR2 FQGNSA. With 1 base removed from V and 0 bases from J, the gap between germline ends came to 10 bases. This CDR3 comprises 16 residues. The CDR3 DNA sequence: TGTGCCAGCAGCTTAGGCAGGGGCCTAGCCAAAAACATTCAGTACTTC. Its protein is CASSLGRGLAKNIQYF. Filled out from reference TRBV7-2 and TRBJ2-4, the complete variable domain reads GAGVSQSPSNKVTEKGKDVELRCDPISGHTALYWYRQSLGQGLEFLIYFQGNSAPDKSGLPSDRFSAERTGGSVSTLTIQRTQQEDSAVYLCASSLGRGLAKNIQYFGAGTRLSVL.

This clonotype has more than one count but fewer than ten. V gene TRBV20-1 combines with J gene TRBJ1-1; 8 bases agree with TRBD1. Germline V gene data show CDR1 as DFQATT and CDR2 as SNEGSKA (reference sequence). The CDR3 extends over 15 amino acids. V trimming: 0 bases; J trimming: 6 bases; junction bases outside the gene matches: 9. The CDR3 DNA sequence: TGCAGTGCTAGAGATGGGGGCAGGGGGCAGGCTGAAGCTTTCTTT. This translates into CSARDGGRGQAEAFF.

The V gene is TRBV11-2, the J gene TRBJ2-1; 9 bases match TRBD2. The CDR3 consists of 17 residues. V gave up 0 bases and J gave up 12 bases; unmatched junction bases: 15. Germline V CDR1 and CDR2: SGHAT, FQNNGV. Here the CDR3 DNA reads TGTGCCAGCAGCTTAGATGGGGTTGGAGTAGCGGGAGTAGGGCAGTTCTTC. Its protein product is CASSLDGVGVAGVGQFF.

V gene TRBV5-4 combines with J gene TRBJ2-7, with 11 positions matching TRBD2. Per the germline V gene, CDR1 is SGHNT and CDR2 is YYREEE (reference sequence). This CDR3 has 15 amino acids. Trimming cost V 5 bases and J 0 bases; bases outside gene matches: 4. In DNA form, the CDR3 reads TGTGCCAGCAGGGGGGGACTAGCGGACTCCTACGAGCAGTACTTC. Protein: CASRGGLADSYEQYF. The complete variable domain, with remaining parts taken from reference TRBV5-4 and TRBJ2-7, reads ETGVTQSPTHLIKTRGQQVTLRCSSQSGHNTVSWYQQALGQGPQFIFQYYREEENGRGNFPPRFSGLQFPNYSSELNVNALELDDSALYLCASRGGLADSYEQYFGPGTRLTVT.

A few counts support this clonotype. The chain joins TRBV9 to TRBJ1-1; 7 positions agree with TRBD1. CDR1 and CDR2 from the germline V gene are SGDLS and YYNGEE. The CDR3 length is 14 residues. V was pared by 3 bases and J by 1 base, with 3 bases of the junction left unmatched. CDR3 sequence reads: CASSGAGGNTEAFF. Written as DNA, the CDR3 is TGTGCCAGCAGCGGGGCAGGGGGGAACACTGAAGCTTTCTTT.

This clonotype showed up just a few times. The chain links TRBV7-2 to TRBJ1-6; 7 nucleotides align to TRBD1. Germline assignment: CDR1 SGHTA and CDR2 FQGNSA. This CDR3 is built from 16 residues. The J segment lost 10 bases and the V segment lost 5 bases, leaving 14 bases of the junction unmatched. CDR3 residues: CASSQSHRGGRSPLHF. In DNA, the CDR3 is TGTGCCAGCAGCCAATCCCACAGGGGCGGTCGCTCACCCCTCCACTTT. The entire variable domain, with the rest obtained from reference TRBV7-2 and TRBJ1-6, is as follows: GAGVSQSPSNKVTEKGKDVELRCDPISGHTALYWYRQSLGQGLEFLIYFQGNSAPDKSGLPSDRFSAERTGGSVSTLTIQRTQQEDSAVYLCASSQSHRGGRSPLHFGNGTRLTVT.

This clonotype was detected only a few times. The CDR3: CASSQGLVNEQFF. CDR3 nucleotides: TGTGCCAGCAGTCAAGGACTGGTCAATGAGCAGTTCTTC. The gene calls are TRBV7-2 and TRBJ2-1; maybe TRBD2 (5 bases). The CDR3 sequence is 13 residues long. V was pared by 6 bases and J by 6 bases, with 12 bases between. Germline V gene data show CDR1 as SGHTA and CDR2 as FQGNSA. The full variable domain, in which reference TRBV7-2 and TRBJ2-1 provide the parts outside the CDR3, is GAGVSQSPSNKVTEKGKDVELRCDPISGHTALYWYRQSLGQGLEFLIYFQGNSAPDKSGLPSDRFSAERTGGSVSTLTIQRTQQEDSAVYLCASSQGLVNEQFFGPGTRLTVL.

This CDR3 is CASSQARDRDYGYTF. The CDR3, as DNA: TGTGCCAGCAGCCAAGCCCGGGACAGGGACTATGGCTACACCTTC. The chain joins TRBV3-1 to TRBJ1-2; TRBD1 agrees at 9 bases. This CDR3 has 15 amino acids. J lost 3 bases, V lost 1 base, and 3 bases had no gene match. CDR1 LGHDT and CDR2 YNNKEL come from the germline V gene (reference sequence).

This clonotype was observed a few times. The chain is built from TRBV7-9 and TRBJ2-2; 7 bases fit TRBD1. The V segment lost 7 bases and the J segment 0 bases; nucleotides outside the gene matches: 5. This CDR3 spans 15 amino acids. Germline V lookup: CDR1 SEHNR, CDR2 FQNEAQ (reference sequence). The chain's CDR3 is CASKTGTANTGELFF. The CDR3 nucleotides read TGTGCCAGCAAGACTGGGACAGCGAACACCGGGGAGCTGTTTTTT.

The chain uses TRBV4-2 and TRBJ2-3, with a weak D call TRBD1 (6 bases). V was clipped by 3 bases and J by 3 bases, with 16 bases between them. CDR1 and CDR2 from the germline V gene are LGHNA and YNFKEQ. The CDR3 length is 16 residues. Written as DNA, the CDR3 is TGTGCCAGCAGCCAGGGGGACAACGGACATACAGATACGCAGTATTTT. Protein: CASSQGDNGHTDTQYF.

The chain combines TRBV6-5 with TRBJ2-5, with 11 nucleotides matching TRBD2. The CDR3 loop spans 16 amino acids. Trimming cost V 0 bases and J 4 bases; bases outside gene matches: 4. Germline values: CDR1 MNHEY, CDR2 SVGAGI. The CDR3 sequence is CASSYSEGLAAETQYF. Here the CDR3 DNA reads TGTGCCAGCAGTTACTCGGAGGGACTAGCGGCAGAGACCCAGTACTTC.

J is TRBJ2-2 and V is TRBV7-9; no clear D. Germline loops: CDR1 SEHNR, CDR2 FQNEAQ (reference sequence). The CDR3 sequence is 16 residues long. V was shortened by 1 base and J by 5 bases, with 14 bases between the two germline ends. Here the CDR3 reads CASSLVSGRFTGELFF. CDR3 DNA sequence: TGTGCCAGCAGCTTAGTTTCCGGCAGGTTTACCGGGGAGCTGTTTTTT.

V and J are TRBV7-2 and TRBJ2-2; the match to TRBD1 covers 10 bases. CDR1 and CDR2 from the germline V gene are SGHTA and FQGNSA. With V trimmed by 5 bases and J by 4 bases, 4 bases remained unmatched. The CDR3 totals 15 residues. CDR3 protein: CASSVGTGVTGELFF. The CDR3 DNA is TGTGCCAGCAGCGTTGGGACAGGGGTCACCGGGGAGCTGTTTTTT.

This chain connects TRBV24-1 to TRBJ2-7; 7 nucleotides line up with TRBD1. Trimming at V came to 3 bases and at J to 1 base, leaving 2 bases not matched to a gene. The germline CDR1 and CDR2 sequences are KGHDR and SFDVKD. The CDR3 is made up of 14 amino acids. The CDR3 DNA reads TGTGCCACCAGTGATGGGGACAGATCCTACGAGCAGTACTTC. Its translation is CATSDGDRSYEQYF.

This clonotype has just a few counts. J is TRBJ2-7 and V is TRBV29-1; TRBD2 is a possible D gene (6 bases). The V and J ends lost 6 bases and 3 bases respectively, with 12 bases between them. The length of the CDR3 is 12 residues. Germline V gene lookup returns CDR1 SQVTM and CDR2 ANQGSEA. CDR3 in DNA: TGCAGCGTGCTGGACGGGAGCTACGAGCAGTACTTC. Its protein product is CSVLDGSYEQYF.

This CDR3 is CASSPSGLAGDQGGNEQFF. The CDR3 coding sequence is TGTGCCAGCTCACCGTCCGGACTAGCGGGAGATCAAGGGGGCAATGAGCAGTTCTTC. This chain connects TRBV18 to TRBJ2-1; 13 positions match TRBD2. This CDR3 spans 19 amino acids. The V and J ends lost 3 bases and 6 bases, in that order; junction bases with no gene match: 14. CDR1 and CDR2 from the germline V gene are KGHSH and LQKENI.

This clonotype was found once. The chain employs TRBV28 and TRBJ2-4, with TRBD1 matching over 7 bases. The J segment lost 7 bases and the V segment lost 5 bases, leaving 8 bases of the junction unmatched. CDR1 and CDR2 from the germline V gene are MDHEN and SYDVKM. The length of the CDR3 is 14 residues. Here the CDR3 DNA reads TGTGCCAGCAGTAAGGTGGGACAGCAGAACATTCAGTACTTC. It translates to CASSKVGQQNIQYF.

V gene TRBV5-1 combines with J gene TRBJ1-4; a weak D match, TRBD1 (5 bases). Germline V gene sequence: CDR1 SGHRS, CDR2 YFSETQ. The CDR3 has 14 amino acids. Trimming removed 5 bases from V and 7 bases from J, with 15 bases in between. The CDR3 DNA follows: TGCGCCAGCAGACCAGGGAACGGTGGTGAAAAACTGTTTTTT. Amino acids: CASRPGNGGEKLFF.